The entry below describes one TCR beta chain. Its antigen remains unknown. Time point here: peripheral blood 6 weeks after treatment start. The record originates from a study of PD-L1 blockade in urothelial cancer. On the study more broadly: In the patient group, about 90% of the roughly 29 were males with bladder-origin urothelial cancer. As for prior chemotherapy regimens, patients had received 0 to 3.

The CDR3 has 13 residues. From germline, CDR1 is MNHNS and CDR2 SASEGT. With V trimmed by 7 bases and J by 2 bases, 5 bases remained unmatched. Study outcomes and limitations: When measured at 3 weeks, tumor-associated blood clones expanded more in durable-benefit patients.

Synthetic TCR analog templates were spiked into each PCR. Repertoires were generated with immunoSEQ multiplex PCR, while TCRdb's copy carries only in-frame clones and drops some. The sample gives tens of thousands of clones, approximately 85% of which show up once; approximately 2% is in the top ten. The chain joins TRBV6-1 to TRBJ2-7, with 7 nucleotides matching TRBD1. The clonotype comes from a man in his fifties with urothelial cancer. The sequencing here drew on PBMCs, taken around atezolizumab (anti-PD-L1) treatment. The CDR3 here is CASNNRGPYEQYF. The CDR3 DNA reads TGTGCCAGCAACAACAGGGGCCCCTACGAGCAGTACTTC.